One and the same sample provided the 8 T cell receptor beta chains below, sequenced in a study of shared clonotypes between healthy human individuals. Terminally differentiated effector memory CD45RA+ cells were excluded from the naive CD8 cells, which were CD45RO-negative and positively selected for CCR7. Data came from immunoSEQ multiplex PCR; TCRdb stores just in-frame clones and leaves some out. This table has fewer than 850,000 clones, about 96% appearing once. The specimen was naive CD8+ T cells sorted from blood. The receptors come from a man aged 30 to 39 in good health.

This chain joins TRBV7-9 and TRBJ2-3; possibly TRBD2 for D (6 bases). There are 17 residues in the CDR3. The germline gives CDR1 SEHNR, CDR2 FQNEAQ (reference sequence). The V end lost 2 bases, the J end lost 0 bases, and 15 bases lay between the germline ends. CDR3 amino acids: CASSLSGYPTSTDTQYF. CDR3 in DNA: TGTGCCAGCAGCTTAAGCGGGTACCCGACTAGCACAGATACGCAGTATTTT. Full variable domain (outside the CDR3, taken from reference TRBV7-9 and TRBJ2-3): DTGVSQNPRHKITKRGQNVTFRCDPISEHNRLYWYRQTLGQGPEFLTYFQNEAQLEKSRLLSDRFSAERPKGSFSTLEIQRTEQGDSAMYLCASSLSGYPTSTDTQYFGPGTRLTVL.

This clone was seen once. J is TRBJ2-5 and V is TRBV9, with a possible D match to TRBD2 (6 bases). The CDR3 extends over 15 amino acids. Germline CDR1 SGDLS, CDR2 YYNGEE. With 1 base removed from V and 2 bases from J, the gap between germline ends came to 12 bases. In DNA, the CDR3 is TGTGCCAGCAGCGTATATGGGGCGGGACAAGAGACCCAGTACTTC. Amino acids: CASSVYGAGQETQYF.

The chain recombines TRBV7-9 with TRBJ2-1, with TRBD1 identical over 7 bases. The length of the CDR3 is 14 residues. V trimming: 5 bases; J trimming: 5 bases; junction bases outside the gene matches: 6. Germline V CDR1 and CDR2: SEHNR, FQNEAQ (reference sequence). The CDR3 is CASSRQGGDNEQFF. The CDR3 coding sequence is TGTGCCAGCAGCCGACAGGGTGGGGACAATGAGCAGTTCTTC.

The CDR3 sequence: CASSADSRQHF. The CDR3 nucleotides are TGTGCCAGCAGCGCGGACAGCCGGCAGCATTTT. This rearrangement joins TRBV7-9 to TRBJ1-5, with a possible D match to TRBD1 (6 bases). The length of the CDR3 is 11 residues. CDR1 and CDR2 (germline): SEHNR, FQNEAQ (reference sequence). V lost 5 bases and J lost 13, with 12 bases in between.

CDR3 loop: CASSISSGRHSYNEQFF. Written as DNA, the CDR3 is TGTGCCAGTAGTATCTCTAGCGGGAGGCACTCCTACAATGAGCAGTTCTTC. The chain is built from TRBV19 and TRBJ2-1; the match to TRBD2 covers 11 bases. CDR3 size: 17 residues. Trimming removed 3 bases from V and 0 bases from J; junction bases left unmatched: 4. Germline CDR1 is LNHDA and CDR2 is SQIVND (reference sequence). The variable domain in full, with the rest retrieved from reference TRBV19 and TRBJ2-1, is DGGITQSPKYLFRKEGQNVTLSCEQNLNHDAMYWYRQDPGQGLRLIYYSQIVNDFQKGDIAEGYSVSREKKESFPLTVTSAQKNPTAFYLCASSISSGRHSYNEQFFGPGTRLTVL.

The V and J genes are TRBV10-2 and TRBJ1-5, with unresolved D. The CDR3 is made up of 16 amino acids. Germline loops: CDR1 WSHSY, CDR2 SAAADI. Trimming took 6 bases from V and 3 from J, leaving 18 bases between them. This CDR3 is CASSTTGAGFNQPQHF. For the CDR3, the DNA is TGCGCCAGCAGCACCACTGGAGCAGGCTTCAATCAGCCCCAGCATTTT.

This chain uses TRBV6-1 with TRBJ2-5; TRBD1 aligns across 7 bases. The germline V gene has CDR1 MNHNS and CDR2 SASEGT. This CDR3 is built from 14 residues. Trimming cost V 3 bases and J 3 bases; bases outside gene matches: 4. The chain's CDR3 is CASSERTGEETQYF. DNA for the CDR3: TGTGCCAGCAGTGAGAGGACAGGAGAAGAGACCCAGTACTTC.

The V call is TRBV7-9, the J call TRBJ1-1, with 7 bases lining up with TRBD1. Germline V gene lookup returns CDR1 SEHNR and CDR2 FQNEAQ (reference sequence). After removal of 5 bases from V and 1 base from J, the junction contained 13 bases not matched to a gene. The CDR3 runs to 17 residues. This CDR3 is CASSQDPLGQENTEAFF. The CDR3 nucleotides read TGTGCCAGCAGCCAAGACCCCCTCGGACAGGAGAACACTGAAGCTTTCTTT.